A single sample is the source of the 27 T cell receptor beta chains below, sequenced in a study of cytomegalovirus exposure and HLA in healthy donors. The PCR contained 60 Vbeta and 13 Jbeta primers. Method: immunoSEQ multiplex PCR; TCRdb's copy keeps in-frame clones and lacks some. The sample has about 170,000 clones, approximately 80% seen once. The source material was PBMCs. The receptors come from a woman younger than 35 in good health and CMV-seronegative.

The J gene is TRBJ1-1, the V gene TRBV7-9; TRBD1 aligns across 12 bases. The CDR3 has 17 residues. The J segment lost 4 bases and the V segment lost 4 bases, leaving 10 bases of the junction unmatched. Germline V gives CDR1 SEHNR, CDR2 FQNEAQ (reference sequence). The CDR3: CASSSAGQGARGTEAFF. CDR3 sequence (DNA): TGTGCCAGCAGCTCCGCGGGACAGGGGGCTAGGGGCACTGAAGCTTTCTTT.

DNA of the CDR3: TGTGCCGTGAGGAGAGGTGACTCGATCCAAGAGACCCAGTACTTC. This encodes CAVRRGDSIQETQYF. This chain joins TRBV30 and TRBJ2-5; no definite D call. This CDR3 comprises 15 residues. Trimming removed 8 bases from V and 1 base from J, with 20 bases in between. Germline CDR1 reads GTSNPN; CDR2 reads SVGIG (reference sequence).

This clone was seen a single time. The chain couples TRBV2 to TRBJ2-7, with D perhaps matching TRBD2 (6 bases). Trimming shortened V by 10 bases and J by 6 bases, and 13 bases separated the two germline ends. CDR1 SNHLY and CDR2 FYNNEI come from the germline V gene. This CDR3 region has 11 residues. This chain's CDR3 is CATRGASEQYF. CDR3 nucleotides: TGTGCCACCCGCGGGGCTAGCGAGCAGTACTTC.

This sequence joins TRBV25-1 and TRBJ1-4; tentatively, D is TRBD1 (6 bases). Per the germline V gene, CDR1 is MGHDK and CDR2 is SYGVNS. V dropped 5 bases and J dropped 5 bases, with 12 bases sitting between them. There are 14 residues in the CDR3. CDR3 nucleotide sequence: TGTGCCAGCAGTAAACAGGGAGGGAATGAAAAACTGTTTTTT. Its protein is CASSKQGGNEKLFF.

The rearrangement joins TRBV28 to TRBJ2-1; the D is unclear. CDR1 and CDR2 from the germline V gene are MDHEN and SYDVKM. V was trimmed by 6 bases and J by 8 bases, leaving 8 bases between them. The CDR3 covers 11 residues. The CDR3 nucleotides are TGTGCCAGCAGCCCTAGTTATGAGCAGTTCTTC. It codes for CASSPSYEQFF. Using reference TRBV28 and TRBJ2-1 for the parts outside the CDR3, the full variable domain is DVKVTQSSRYLVKRTGEKVFLECVQDMDHENMFWYRQDPGLGLRLIYFSYDVKMKEKGDIPEGYSVSREKKERFSLILESASTNQTSMYLCASSPSYEQFFGPGTRLTVL.

V gene TRBV19 combines with J gene TRBJ1-2; TRBD1 matches at 7 bases. V was pared by 7 bases and J by 2 bases, with 4 bases of the junction left unmatched. There are 13 residues in the CDR3. Germline V gene data show CDR1 as LNHDA and CDR2 as SQIVND (reference sequence). As DNA, the CDR3 is TGTGCCAGTATCTCGACAGGGAACTATGGCTACACCTTC. Translating gives CASISTGNYGYTF.

Only a few counts were recorded for this clone. The chain links TRBV6-1 to TRBJ1-3; perhaps TRBD1 as D (5 bases). The CDR3 spans 15 residues. In germline, CDR1 is MNHNS, CDR2 SASEGT. V dropped 10 bases and J dropped 0 bases, with 16 bases sitting between them. This CDR3 reads CAILGGANSGNTIYF. Written as DNA, the CDR3 is TGTGCCATCTTAGGAGGGGCTAACTCTGGAAACACCATATATTTT.

DNA of the CDR3: TGCGCCAGCAGCTTGGTGGGGGGGCAAGAGACCCAGTACTTC. Its protein is CASSLVGGQETQYF. The chain combines TRBV5-1 with TRBJ2-5; TRBD2 agrees at 7 bases. The germline V gene has CDR1 SGHRS and CDR2 YFSETQ. V dropped 0 bases and J dropped 2; count of bases not matched to a gene: 1. The CDR3 contains 14 residues.

This clone has just one count. The sample holds other DNA sequences that translate to the same CDR3. V usage is TRBV5-1 and J usage is TRBJ1-1; D may be TRBD1 (6 bases). The V and J ends lost 0 bases and 4 bases respectively, with 10 bases between them. Germline CDR1 reads SGHRS; CDR2 reads YFSETQ. This CDR3 is built from 14 residues. In DNA, the CDR3 is TGCGCCAGCAGCTTGGTTGGGGGCGGCACTGAAGCTTTCTTT. Translated, it gives CASSLVGGGTEAFF.

The genes are TRBV29-1 and TRBJ2-7; tentative D call: TRBD1 (5 bases). Germline V gene sequence: CDR1 SQVTM, CDR2 ANQGSEA. The CDR3 is made up of 12 amino acids. V lost 3 bases, J lost 2 bases, and 8 bases lay in between. Here the CDR3 reads CSVEGQTYEQYF. In nucleotides, the CDR3 is TGCAGCGTTGAGGGGCAGACCTACGAGCAGTACTTC.

This clone is a singleton in its sample. This CDR3 reads CASSLNPGGAISGNEQFF. The CDR3 DNA reads TGTGCCAGCAGCTTAAATCCTGGCGGAGCAATTTCGGGGAATGAGCAGTTCTTC. The chain couples TRBV11-2 to TRBJ2-1; D perhaps matches TRBD2 (5 bases). V lost 2 bases, J lost 7 bases, and 24 bases lay in between. In germline, CDR1 is SGHAT, CDR2 FQNNGV. This CDR3 region has 18 residues.

CDR3 sequence reads: CSVEVYRGYGYTF. DNA for the CDR3: TGCAGCGTTGAAGTATATAGGGGCTATGGCTACACCTTC. The gene calls are TRBV29-1 and TRBJ1-2; D is possibly TRBD1 (5 bases). This CDR3 is 13 amino acids long. Per the germline V gene, CDR1 is SQVTM and CDR2 is ANQGSEA. Trimming stripped 1 base from V and 4 bases from J, with 10 bases between.

The V and J genes are TRBV6-4 and TRBJ1-1; no definite D call. Trimming pared 9 bases from V and 5 bases from J, leaving 22 bases between. This CDR3 has 15 amino acids. From germline, CDR1 is MRHNA and CDR2 SNTAGT. Written as DNA, the CDR3 is TGTGCCAGAAAGGGAGGGAATGGGTCGGGGACTGAAGCTTTCTTT. It encodes CARKGGNGSGTEAFF.

The CDR3 loop is CASSRPQGKTEAFF. The CDR3 DNA is TGTGCCAGCAGTCGCCCACAGGGGAAAACTGAAGCTTTCTTT. The chain is built from TRBV6-5 and TRBJ1-1; 7 bases map to TRBD1. The CDR3 loop spans 14 amino acids. CDR1 and CDR2 (germline): MNHEY, SVGAGI. The trim removed 5 bases at V and 5 bases at J, leaving 8 bases unmatched.

The chain joins TRBV7-8 to TRBJ1-1; D might be TRBD1 (6 bases). CDR1 SGHVS and CDR2 FQNEAQ come from the germline V gene. This CDR3 region has 13 residues. V was pared by 3 bases and J by 6 bases, with 11 bases between. The CDR3 loop is CASSLGGAPEAFF. The CDR3 DNA reads as TGTGCCAGCAGCTTGGGGGGGGCGCCTGAAGCTTTCTTT.

J is TRBJ1-1 and V is TRBV19; D may be TRBD1 (6 bases). V was shortened by 6 bases and J by 0 bases, with 20 bases between the two germline ends. Germline loops: CDR1 LNHDA, CDR2 SQIVND (reference sequence). CDR3 length: 17 residues. The CDR3 spells CASRGGAQARLNTEAFF. The CDR3 DNA follows: TGTGCCAGTAGAGGGGGGGCCCAGGCTCGTTTGAACACTGAAGCTTTCTTT.

The chain has TRBV5-4 and TRBJ2-1, with D maybe TRBD2 (7 bases). Looked up from germline, CDR1 is SGHNT and CDR2 is YYREEE (reference sequence). This CDR3 region has 15 residues. Trimming stripped 1 base from V and 7 bases from J, with 15 bases between. CDR3 nucleotides: TGTGCCAGCAGCTTGTTGGCGGAGGGGGGGAATGAGCAGTTCTTC. It codes for CASSLLAEGGNEQFF.

Only one count was recorded for this clone. V and J are TRBV6-1 and TRBJ2-7; 8 nucleotides match TRBD1. This CDR3 region has 15 residues. The V gene end was trimmed by 1 base and the J gene end by 0 bases; junction bases not matched to a gene: 2. Germline CDR1 reads MNHNS; CDR2 reads SASEGT. The CDR3 nucleotides are TGTGCCAGCAGTGAAGGGGACAGGAGCTCCTACGAGCAGTACTTC. Protein sequence: CASSEGDRSSYEQYF.

The chain employs TRBV6-5 and TRBJ2-3, with unresolved D. CDR3 length: 15 amino acids. Germline CDR1 reads MNHEY; CDR2 reads SVGAGI. Trimming cost V 6 bases and J 0 bases, with 13 bases left between them. CDR3 protein: CASSNDFSSTDTQYF. CDR3 nucleotide sequence: TGTGCCAGCAGCAACGACTTTTCTAGCACAGATACGCAGTATTTT.

The J gene is TRBJ1-1, the V gene TRBV20-1; no definite D call. V dropped 3 bases and J dropped 10 bases, with 12 bases sitting between them. Germline assignment: CDR1 DFQATT and CDR2 SNEGSKA (reference sequence). The CDR3 length is 11 residues. CDR3 nucleotides: TGCAGTGCTAGGGCTGACATCCTAGCTTTCTTT. This sequence encodes CSARADILAFF.

The genes are TRBV11-2 and TRBJ1-1; D gene unclear. The CDR3 consists of 13 residues. Germline V CDR1 and CDR2: SGHAT, FQNNGV. Between the trimmed V and J ends, which lost 2 bases and 1 base, there was a span of 5 bases. CDR3 loop: CASSLRANTEAFF. In DNA, the CDR3 is TGTGCCAGCAGCTTACGAGCGAACACTGAAGCTTTCTTT.

This clone was seen a handful of times. The rearrangement links TRBV7-9 to TRBJ2-3; the match to TRBD2 covers 10 bases. Per the germline V gene, CDR1 is SEHNR and CDR2 is FQNEAQ (reference sequence). V lost 1 base and J lost 5; bases outside the gene matches: 15. The CDR3 spans 19 residues. Written as DNA, the CDR3 is TGTGCCAGCAGCTTAGATTTGAGGGGGACTAGCGCTGAGAAAGATACGCAGTATTTT. Translating it yields CASSLDLRGTSAEKDTQYF.

V usage is TRBV30 and J usage is TRBJ2-7, with TRBD1 matching 8 bases. The CDR3 length is 18 residues. Germline V gene data show CDR1 as GTSNPN and CDR2 as SVGIG (reference sequence). V was clipped by 0 bases and J by 4 bases; unmatched bases: 17. CDR3 bases: TGTGCCTGGAGTGTACCAACTCCGTGGCAGGGGGCTGGGTACGAGCAGTACTTC. Translating gives CAWSVPTPWQGAGYEQYF.

The rearrangement uses TRBV4-2 and TRBJ2-7; TRBD1 aligns across 9 bases. CDR3 length: 20 amino acids. Germline V lookup: CDR1 LGHNA, CDR2 YNFKEQ. The ends lost 1 base at V and 6 bases at J; junction bases unmatched: 22. DNA for the CDR3: TGTGCCAGCAGCCAAGTGGCTAAGTTAAGGGGACAGGGCTTCTTGTGCGAGCAGTACTTC. The encoded protein is CASSQVAKLRGQGFLCEQYF.

The chain has TRBV4-1 and TRBJ2-7; 9 nucleotides agree with TRBD1. J gave up 5 bases and V 4 bases, and 3 bases lay outside the gene matches. Germline V gene data show CDR1 as MGHRA and CDR2 as YSYEKL. This CDR3 comprises 13 residues. The CDR3 DNA follows: TGCGCCAGCAGCCGGGACAGGGACAACGAGCAGTACTTC. Its protein is CASSRDRDNEQYF.

The V call is TRBV6-5, the J call TRBJ1-1, with D uncertain. The V end lost 6 bases, the J end lost 1 base, and 9 bases lay between the germline ends. The CDR3 totals 13 residues. The germline V gene has CDR1 MNHEY and CDR2 SVGAGI. CDR3 sequence (DNA): TGTGCCAGCAGGCGGGGAAAGAACACTGAAGCTTTCTTT. Its protein product is CASRRGKNTEAFF.

This clone was seen a few times. This chain joins TRBV28 and TRBJ2-7; TRBD1 agrees at 9 bases. This CDR3 comprises 15 residues. V lost 6 bases and J lost 4; bases outside the gene matches: 10. Germline values: CDR1 MDHEN, CDR2 SYDVKM. The CDR3 DNA sequence: TGTGCCAGCAGCCTCCCCGCGGGACAGGGTTACGAGCAGTACTTC. Translating it yields CASSLPAGQGYEQYF.